The 20 T cell receptor beta chains reported below all come from one sample, sequenced in a study of blood T cell repertoires in COVID-19 (dated by TCRdb to 2020 to 2021). Library construction relied on the immunoSEQ multiplex PCR assay. Sourced from immuneACCESS, this table was stored by TCRdb with only in-frame sequences that have V and J called. A share of the clones is absent; for the studies checked, an unresolved V gene accounts for under half, and the remainder has no known explanation. Across this sample there are hundreds of thousands of clones, with more than 75% seen only once. Over 1.2% of the sample is taken by the ten largest. The sample consisted of peripheral blood. The receptors originated from a woman aged 35 to 49 who had recovered from COVID-19.

This clone turned up a few times. The chain employs TRBV7-2 and TRBJ1-1; 8 nucleotides agree with TRBD1. The CDR3 totals 15 residues. Trimming cost V 4 bases and J 2 bases; bases outside gene matches: 6. The germline gives CDR1 SGHTA, CDR2 FQGNSA. CDR3 DNA: TGTGCCAGCAGCTCCAGGGGGCTAGGAAACACTGAAGCTTTCTTT. It is translated as CASSSRGLGNTEAFF.

The chain employs TRBV5-1 and TRBJ2-7; 11 nucleotides align to TRBD2. CDR3 length: 15 residues. The germline gives CDR1 SGHRS, CDR2 YFSETQ. The trim removed 3 bases at V and 2 bases at J, leaving 4 bases unmatched. The CDR3: CASSWGLAETYEQYF. CDR3 coding DNA: TGCGCCAGCAGCTGGGGACTAGCGGAAACCTACGAGCAGTACTTC.

This clone was detected only a few times. V is TRBV5-1 and J is TRBJ1-2, with 9 bases matching TRBD1. CDR3 length: 14 amino acids. Trimming removed 4 bases from V and 8 bases from J; junction bases left unmatched: 9. CDR1 SGHRS and CDR2 YFSETQ come from the germline V gene. The CDR3 sequence is CASSRDRAGGGYTF. The CDR3 DNA is TGCGCCAGCAGCCGGGACAGGGCAGGCGGCGGCTACACCTTC.

The rearrangement links TRBV5-1 to TRBJ1-3; D is perhaps TRBD1 (6 bases). V was trimmed by 4 bases and J by 1 base, leaving 9 bases between them. The CDR3 runs 14 residues. The V gene's germline CDR1 is SGHRS and CDR2 YFSETQ. The CDR3 DNA sequence: TGCGCCAGCAGCCCCGGGACATCTGGAAACACCATATATTTT. Translating gives CASSPGTSGNTIYF.

The chain couples TRBV30 to TRBJ1-6, with no clear D. The CDR3 totals 13 residues. V lost 3 bases and J 4 bases, leaving 7 bases between the germline ends. CDR1 and CDR2 (germline): GTSNPN, SVGIG (reference sequence). CDR3 nucleotide sequence: TGTGCCTGGAGCTTGAGGTATAATTCACCCCTCCACTTT. Protein product: CAWSLRYNSPLHF.

The V gene is TRBV11-2, the J gene TRBJ2-1, with a possible D match to TRBD2 (6 bases). Between the trimmed V and J ends, which lost 1 base and 2 bases, there was a span of 12 bases. Germline assignment: CDR1 SGHAT and CDR2 FQNNGV. This CDR3 contains 16 residues. DNA for the CDR3: TGTGCCAGCAGCTTAGGGGGGGAAGGCGCCTACAATGAGCAGTTCTTC. Translated, it gives CASSLGGEGAYNEQFF. Combining the CDR3 with reference TRBV11-2 and TRBJ2-1 gives the whole variable domain EAGVAQSPRYKIIEKRQSVAFWCNPISGHATLYWYQQILGQGPKLLIQFQNNGVVDDSQLPKDRFSAERLKGVDSTLKIQPAKLEDSAVYLCASSLGGEGAYNEQFFGPGTRLTVL.

V is TRBV4-3 and J is TRBJ2-7; 9 nucleotides line up with TRBD1. Germline V gene data show CDR1 as LGHNA and CDR2 as YSLEER. The ends lost 3 bases at V and 3 bases at J; junction bases unmatched: 9. This CDR3 is 16 amino acids long. This CDR3 reads CASSQGPGTGIYEQYF. The CDR3 DNA reads TGCGCCAGCAGCCAGGGCCCCGGGACAGGGATCTACGAGCAGTACTTC.

This rearrangement joins TRBV10-3 to TRBJ2-7, with 7 bases aligning to TRBD2. Germline CDR1 ENHRY, CDR2 SYGVKD. This CDR3 has 13 residues. With 8 bases clipped from V and 6 bases from J, the junction kept 10 bases outside the gene matches. CDR3 sequence (DNA): TGTGCCATCGGGGTAGCGGGCGACGGCGAGCAGTACTTC. Amino acids: CAIGVAGDGEQYF.

This clone appeared once. The chain couples TRBV29-1 to TRBJ2-2; a weak D match, TRBD1 (6 bases). Germline CDR1 and CDR2: SQVTM and ANQGSEA. This CDR3 is built from 16 residues. V lost 1 base and J 1 base, leaving 13 bases between the germline ends. The CDR3 region has the DNA TGCAGCGTTGAAGCCCAACAGGGATTGAACACCGGGGAGCTGTTTTTT. Its translation: CSVEAQQGLNTGELFF.

The CDR3, as DNA: TGTGCCAGCAGTATCCACGGGACTCCCTCGGGGGAGCAGTACTTC. It yields the protein CASSIHGTPSGEQYF. The gene calls are TRBV6-2 or TRBV6-3 and TRBJ2-7, with a possible D match to TRBD2 (6 bases). CDR3 length: 15 amino acids. From germline, CDR1 is MNHEY and CDR2 SVGEGT. Trimming left V 5 bases short and J 7 bases short, with 21 bases between.

This clone was detected once. V and J are TRBV2 and TRBJ2-3, with D perhaps matching TRBD1 (6 bases). The CDR3 is made up of 14 amino acids. In germline, CDR1 is SNHLY, CDR2 FYNNEI. V shed 6 bases and J shed 2 bases, with 12 bases lying between them. The CDR3: CASRTDRITDTQYF. Here the CDR3 DNA reads TGTGCCAGCAGGACCGACAGGATCACAGATACGCAGTATTTT.

The chain recombines TRBV18 with TRBJ1-1; 8 bases match TRBD1. With V trimmed by 4 bases and J by 4 bases, 5 bases remained unmatched. The CDR3 length is 14 residues. Germline CDR1 is KGHSH and CDR2 is LQKENI. This chain's CDR3 is CASSRDTGGTEAFF. CDR3 nucleotide sequence: TGTGCCAGCTCACGGGATACAGGGGGCACTGAAGCTTTCTTT.

The chain combines TRBV5-1 with TRBJ2-7; D possibly corresponds to TRBD1 (5 bases). V lost 4 bases and J lost 3, with 11 bases in between. The CDR3 extends over 13 amino acids. The germline gives CDR1 SGHRS, CDR2 YFSETQ. As DNA, the CDR3 is TGCGCCAGCAGCGGGCAGGGCGGCTACGAGCAGTACTTC. Its protein is CASSGQGGYEQYF.

The CDR3: CASSQSSARFTGELFF. CDR3 nucleotide sequence: TGTGCCAGCAGCCAGAGTAGCGCCCGTTTCACCGGGGAGCTGTTTTTT. V usage is TRBV3-1 (or the pseudogene TRBV3-2) and J usage is TRBJ2-2; perhaps TRBD2 as D (5 bases). V was cut by 3 bases and J by 4 bases, with 15 bases left in between. Germline V gives CDR1 LGHDT, CDR2 YNNKEL (reference sequence). There are 16 residues in the CDR3.

The chain couples TRBV9 to TRBJ2-7; 10 bases line up with TRBD2. The CDR3 consists of 14 residues. J lost 2 bases, V lost 3 bases, and 2 bases had no gene match. Germline assignment: CDR1 SGDLS and CDR2 YYNGEE. The CDR3 here is CASSATSGAYEQYF. The CDR3 DNA sequence: TGTGCCAGCAGCGCCACTAGCGGGGCCTACGAGCAGTACTTC.

CDR3 sequence reads: CATSPGTGSSGANVLTF. The CDR3 DNA reads TGTGCCACCAGTCCCGGGACAGGGAGCTCTGGGGCCAACGTCCTGACTTTC. The chain employs TRBV24-1 and TRBJ2-6; 9 bases agree with TRBD1. After removal of 6 bases from V and 0 bases from J, the junction contained 5 bases not matched to a gene. CDR1 is KGHDR, CDR2 SFDVKD, per germline. The CDR3 totals 17 residues.

This chain joins TRBV5-5 and TRBJ1-2; D is uncertain. Trimming cost V 4 bases and J 8 bases, with 21 bases left between them. The CDR3 extends over 15 amino acids. Per the germline V gene, CDR1 is SGHKS and CDR2 is YYEKEE (reference sequence). The CDR3 DNA is TGTGCCAGCAGCCGCCGGGAGACTGGCTCGGGCGGCTACACCTTC. As protein: CASSRRETGSGGYTF.

The rearrangement uses TRBV2 and TRBJ1-6; 10 nucleotides line up with TRBD1. This CDR3 has 14 residues. V lost 7 bases and J lost 10; bases outside the gene matches: 7. Germline V gene data show CDR1 as SNHLY and CDR2 as FYNNEI. The CDR3 nucleotides are TGTGCCAGCATCACCGACAGGGGGCAATCACCCCTCCACTTT. This sequence encodes CASITDRGQSPLHF.

The chain has TRBV9 and TRBJ1-1; possible D gene TRBD1, 5 bases. V shed 0 bases and J shed 2 bases, with 11 bases lying between them. Germline CDR1 reads SGDLS; CDR2 reads YYNGEE. The CDR3 is made up of 15 amino acids. In DNA form, the CDR3 reads TGTGCCAGCAGCGTAGAGGGGTTCCCTAACACTGAAGCTTTCTTT. Translated, it gives CASSVEGFPNTEAFF. The entire variable domain, with the rest obtained from reference TRBV9 and TRBJ1-1, is as follows: DSGVTQTPKHLITATGQRVTLRCSPRSGDLSVYWYQQSLDQGLQFLIQYYNGEERAKGNILERFSAQQFPDLHSELNLSSLELGDSALYFCASSVEGFPNTEAFFGQGTRLTVV.

This clone was seen a handful of times. This sequence joins TRBV7-7 and TRBJ2-5; 7 bases fit TRBD1. Germline CDR1 is SSHAT and CDR2 is FNYEAQ (reference sequence). V trimming: 6 bases; J trimming: 9 bases; junction bases outside the gene matches: 4. This CDR3 has 11 amino acids. CDR3 DNA: TGTGCCAGCAGTTATCAGGGGGCCCAGTACTTC. Its translation: CASSYQGAQYF.